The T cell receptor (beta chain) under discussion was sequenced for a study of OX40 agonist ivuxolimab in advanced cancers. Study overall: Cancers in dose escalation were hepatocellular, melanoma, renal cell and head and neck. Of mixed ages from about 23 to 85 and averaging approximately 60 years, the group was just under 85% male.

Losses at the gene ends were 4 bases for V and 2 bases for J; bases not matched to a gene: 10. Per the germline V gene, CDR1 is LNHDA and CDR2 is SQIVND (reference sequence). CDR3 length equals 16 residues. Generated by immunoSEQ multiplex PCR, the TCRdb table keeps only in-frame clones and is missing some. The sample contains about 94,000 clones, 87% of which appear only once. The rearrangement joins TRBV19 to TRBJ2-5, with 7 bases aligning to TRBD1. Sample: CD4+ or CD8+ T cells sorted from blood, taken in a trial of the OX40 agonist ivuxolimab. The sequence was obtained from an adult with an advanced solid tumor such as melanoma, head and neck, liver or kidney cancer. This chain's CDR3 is CASSRGPQGFQETQYF. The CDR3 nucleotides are TGTGCCAGTAGTAGGGGACCACAGGGGTTTCAAGAGACCCAGTACTTC. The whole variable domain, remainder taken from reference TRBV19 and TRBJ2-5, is DGGITQSPKYLFRKEGQNVTLSCEQNLNHDAMYWYRQDPGQGLRLIYYSQIVNDFQKGDIAEGYSVSREKKESFPLTVTSAQKNPTAFYLCASSRGPQGFQETQYFGPGTRLLVL.